A selection of T cell receptor beta chains follows, all from one sample in a study of early T cells in non-severe SARS-CoV-2 infection. TCRdb re-called the 5' RACE reads through MiXCR, storing one row per CDR3 protein. The sample lists about 16,000 distinct CDR3 sequences, roughly 5% occurring once. The sample taken for sequencing was whole blood. These receptors were collected from an adult who was a healthcare worker with PCR-confirmed SARS-CoV-2 infection or an uninfected control (not recorded which). Each CDR3 is given with its conserved first and last residue. Fields, in order: clone size, V gene, D gene, J gene, CDR3 protein, CDR3 DNA. D genes are given only for firm matches. Clone sizes are given selectively: once, few, many, or a class where the clone is expanded.

many	TRBV5-6	TRBD2	TRBJ2-1	CASIGSSGYNEQFF	TGTGCCAGCATAGGGTCTAGCGGTTACAATGAGCAGTTCTTC
many	TRBV27	NA	TRBJ2-3	CASSLGPIANTDTQYF	TGTGCCAGCAGTTTAGGGCCTATCGCTAACACAGATACGCAGTATTTT
many	TRBV10-2	NA	TRBJ1-1	CASSHTQAEAFF	TGCGCCAGCAGTCATACTCAAGCTGAAGCTTTCTTT
many	TRBV7-2	NA	TRBJ2-1	CASSLQRQGSSYNEQFF	TGTGCCAGCAGCTTACAGCGTCAGGGAAGCTCCTACAATGAGCAGTTCTTC
many	TRBV29-1	TRBD1	TRBJ2-1	CSVAGQGSQEQFF	TGCAGCGTTGCGGGACAGGGGAGCCAGGAGCAGTTCTTC
many	TRBV30	TRBD1	TRBJ1-2	CAWSSQGVGYGYTF	TGTGCCTGGAGTTCACAGGGGGTAGGGTATGGCTACACCTTC
many	TRBV28	TRBD2	TRBJ2-1	CASKSGLADNEQFF	TGTGCCAGCAAAAGCGGACTAGCGGACAATGAGCAGTTCTTC
NA	TRBV5-6	NA	TRBJ2-1	CASSLDPTGHATGDEQFF	TGTGCCAGCAGCTTGGATCCAACCGGACACGCCACGGGCGATGAGCAGTTCTTC
many	TRBV19	NA	TRBJ1-2	CASSSRANYGYTF	TGTGCCAGTAGCAGCAGAGCTAACTATGGCTACACCTTC
NA	TRBV4-1	NA	TRBJ2-7	CASSPSQWRMGSEQYF	TGCGCCAGCAGCCCCTCACAATGGCGAATGGGGAGCGAGCAGTACTTC
medium-sized	TRBV7-9	TRBD1	TRBJ1-2	CASSLSGQGFNGYTF	TGTGCCAGCAGCTTATCAGGACAGGGGTTCAATGGCTACACCTTC
many	TRBV25-1	NA	TRBJ1-6	CASSGNYNSPLHF	TGTGCCAGCAGCGGGAACTATAATTCACCCCTCCACTTT
many	TRBV12-3/TRBV12-4	NA	TRBJ2-4	CASSSRPYLIASEDTLAKNIQYF	TGTGCCAGCAGTTCCCGCCCGTATTTGATAGCGTCGGAGGATACACTAGCCAAAAACATTCAGTACTTC
many	TRBV6-6	NA	TRBJ2-1	CASSSTEDEQFF	TGTGCCAGCAGCTCGACTGAGGATGAGCAGTTCTTC
NA	TRBV11-3	NA	TRBJ2-1	CASSLAGQSSYNEQFF	TGTGCCAGCAGCTTAGCCGGTCAGAGCTCCTACAATGAGCAGTTCTTC
many	TRBV6-2/TRBV6-3	NA	TRBJ2-1	CASSQVLNGLEQFF	TGTGCCAGCAGTCAAGTCCTCAATGGACTAGAGCAGTTCTTC
few	TRBV11-3	NA	TRBJ2-1	CASSAGPQTAEQFF	TGTGCCAGCAGCGCGGGACCCCAGACAGCCGAGCAGTTCTTC
many	TRBV5-8	NA	TRBJ1-3	CASSLVLGRLSGNTIYF	TGTGCCAGCAGCTTGGTTCTGGGACGCCTCTCTGGAAACACCATATATTTT
few	TRBV6-6	NA	TRBJ2-1	CASSWPGARDEQFF	TGTGCCAGCAGTTGGCCGGGAGCACGCGATGAGCAGTTCTTC
medium-sized	TRBV10-2	NA	TRBJ1-5	CASSESGLNQPQHF	TGCGCCAGCAGTGAGTCGGGACTCAATCAGCCCCAGCATTTT
many	TRBV4-1	NA	TRBJ2-5	CASSQGKGGHSETQYF	TGCGCCAGCAGCCAAGGAAAGGGTGGGCACTCAGAGACCCAGTACTTC
few	TRBV28	NA	TRBJ2-5	CASSPGRVWDSETQYF	TGTGCCAGCAGTCCTGGACGGGTTTGGGACTCGGAGACCCAGTACTTC
many	TRBV28	TRBD2	TRBJ2-5	CAIGIETTSGRETQYF	TGTGCCATCGGAATAGAAACGACTAGCGGGAGAGAGACCCAGTACTTC
NA	TRBV7-8	NA	TRBJ2-3	CASSVYSDTQYF	TGTGCCAGCAGCGTTTACTCAGATACGCAGTATTTT
few	TRBV2	NA	TRBJ2-1	CASSGKYNEQFF	TGTGCCAGCAGCGGGAAATACAATGAGCAGTTCTTC
many	TRBV12-3/TRBV12-4	TRBD2	TRBJ2-1	CATAGLAGGSSYNEQFF	TGTGCCACCGCGGGACTAGCGGGAGGGAGCTCCTACAATGAGCAGTTCTTC
many	TRBV28	NA	TRBJ1-3	CASSHKGQAGNTIYF	TGTGCCAGCAGCCATAAGGGACAAGCTGGAAACACCATATATTTT
many	TRBV7-9	NA	TRBJ2-7	CASSLGEGVSYEQYF	TGTGCCAGCAGCTTGGGGGAGGGGGTAAGCTACGAGCAGTACTTC
few	TRBV12-3/TRBV12-4	TRBD1	TRBJ2-7	CASSLAVLGQQDYEQYF	TGTGCCAGCAGTTTAGCGGTTCTGGGACAGCAAGACTACGAGCAGTACTTC
few	TRBV11-1	NA	TRBJ1-1	CASSLGVATEAFF	TGTGCCAGCAGCTTAGGTGTTGCCACTGAAGCTTTCTTT
many	TRBV5-1	NA	TRBJ2-1	CASSLVLGNEQFF	TGCGCCAGCAGCTTGGTACTAGGGAATGAGCAGTTCTTC
NA	TRBV7-2	TRBD2	TRBJ2-7	CASSQTSGRAREQYF	TGTGCCAGCAGCCAAACTAGCGGGAGGGCCAGGGAGCAGTACTTC
medium-sized	TRBV29-1	NA	TRBJ2-3	CSIIAIGGDTQYF	TGCAGCATAATCGCTATTGGTGGAGATACGCAGTATTTT
many	TRBV7-2	NA	TRBJ2-5	CASSLTPQETQYF	TGTGCCAGCAGCCTGACTCCGCAAGAGACCCAGTACTTC
many	TRBV5-8	NA	TRBJ2-5	CASSLGATEKETQYF	TGTGCCAGCAGCTTGGGGGCCACAGAGAAAGAGACCCAGTACTTC
many	TRBV6-6	NA	TRBJ2-2	CASMRILELFF	TGTGCCAGCATGAGGATCCTGGAGCTGTTTTTT
many	TRBV4-1	TRBD2	TRBJ2-4	CASSQSWGLAGPVAKNIQYF	TGCGCCAGCAGCCAATCCTGGGGACTAGCGGGACCGGTAGCCAAAAACATTCAGTACTTC
many	TRBV11-2	NA	TRBJ2-5	CASSNIPPGQETQYF	TGTGCCAGCAGCAACATTCCACCGGGCCAAGAGACCCAGTACTTC
many	TRBV4-2	NA	TRBJ2-1	CASSQVRESYSYNEQFF	TGTGCCAGCAGCCAAGTGAGGGAGTCTTACTCCTACAATGAGCAGTTCTTC
few	TRBV9	NA	TRBJ1-2	CASSVGTENYGYTF	TGTGCCAGCAGCGTAGGGACAGAAAACTATGGCTACACCTTC
many	TRBV14	NA	TRBJ1-1	CASSQDRSEAFF	TGTGCCAGCAGCCAAGATAGGTCTGAAGCTTTCTTT
few	TRBV2	NA	TRBJ1-1	CASKRGADTEAFF	TGTGCCAGCAAGCGGGGCGCGGACACTGAAGCTTTCTTT